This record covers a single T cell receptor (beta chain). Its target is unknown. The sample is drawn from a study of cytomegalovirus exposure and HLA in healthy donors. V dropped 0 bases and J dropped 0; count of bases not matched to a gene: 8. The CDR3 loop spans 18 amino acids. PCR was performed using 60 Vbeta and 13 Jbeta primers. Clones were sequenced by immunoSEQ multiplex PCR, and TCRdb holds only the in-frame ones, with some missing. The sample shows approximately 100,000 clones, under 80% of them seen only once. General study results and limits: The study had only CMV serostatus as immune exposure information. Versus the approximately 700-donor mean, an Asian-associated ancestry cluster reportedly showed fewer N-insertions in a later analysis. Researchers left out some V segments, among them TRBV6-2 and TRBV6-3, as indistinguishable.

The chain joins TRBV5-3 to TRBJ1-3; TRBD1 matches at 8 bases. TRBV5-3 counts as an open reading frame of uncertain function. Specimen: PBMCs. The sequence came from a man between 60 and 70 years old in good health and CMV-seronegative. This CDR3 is CARSLAEGQGASGNTIYF. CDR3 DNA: TGTGCCAGAAGCTTGGCCGAAGGACAGGGCGCCTCTGGAAACACCATATATTTT.